This T cell receptor beta chain was profiled in a study of T cell repertoires in cytomegalovirus infection. The wider study: Recently described HLA-C-restricted plus well-studied HLA-B-restricted CMV epitopes were used.

Turning to this clonotype: Its antigen is still unknown.

The V gene's germline CDR1 is KGHSH and CDR2 LQKENI. The CDR3 is made up of 14 amino acids. V was cut by 3 bases and J by 8 bases, with 13 bases left in between. TCRdb re-analysed the reads in MiXCR, keeping a single row per CDR3 protein. The table includes around 710,000 distinct CDR3 sequences, roughly 29% detected once. The clonotype originates from a human donor in good health (CMV status not recorded). Some clones in this sample may be carry-over from other donors' samples. The material was cultured CD8+ T cells from PBMCs, obtained from culture after CMV antigen stimulation. The chain couples TRBV18 to TRBJ1-4; the D is unclear. CDR3 nucleotide sequence: TGTGCCAGCTCACCCGAACCCCTGCGGGAAAAACTGTTTTTT. Amino acid sequence: CASSPEPLREKLFF.